The present entry profiles one TCR beta chain with its context. Its antigen is not identified. This specimen comes from a study of Tregs in tolerant kidney transplant recipients. Recipients received nonmyeloablative bone marrow transplants from related graft donors, with transient mixed chimerism. CD4+CD25+CD127- Tregs, CD4+CD25- non-Tregs, CD4 and CD8 cells were sorted. Study findings and constraints: Activated donor B cell expansion appeared to reveal the most relevant donor-specific TCRbeta repertoire.

The CDR3 is 13 residues long. Looked up from germline, CDR1 is PRHDT and CDR2 is FYEKMQ (reference sequence). The V and J ends lost 4 bases and 6 bases, in that order; junction bases with no gene match: 3. Here immunoSEQ multiplex PCR was the method, and the copy in TCRdb shows in-frame clones only, minus some. Found here are around 50,000 clones, roughly nine tenths of them singletons; the top ten hold around a sixth. The V and J genes are TRBV13 and TRBJ1-2; 9 bases are a match to TRBD1. The origin of this receptor is a human patient who received a combined kidney and bone marrow transplant. Part of the T cells may come from the graft donor. The specimen was CD8+ T cells from blood (PBMCs), collected 12 months after the transplant. The DNA of the CDR3 is TGTGCCAGCAGCTCCGGGACAGGGAATGGCTACACCTTC. Its translation: CASSSGTGNGYTF.